Listed below are T cell receptor beta chains from one sample, sequenced in a study of blood T cell repertoires in COVID-19. Data came from immunoSEQ multiplex PCR; TCRdb stores just in-frame clones and leaves some out. The table records tens of thousands of clones, 88% of them present only once. The sequenced sample consisted of peripheral blood. These receptor sequences come from a man aged 45 to 65 with active COVID-19. Both conserved end residues are part of each CDR3. Each record gives: clone size, V gene, D gene, J gene, CDR3 DNA, CDR3 protein. D genes are given only for firm matches. Part of the rows lack a size; the others show once, few, many or a class for expanded clones.

>NA|TRBV12-3/TRBV12-4|NA|TRBJ1-2
TGTGCCAGCAGTTTGGCAGGGCAAGGCTACACCTTC
CASSLAGQGYTF
>NA|TRBV4-2|NA|TRBJ2-1
TGTGCCAGCAGCCAAGATCTAAGCCGCAATGAGCAGTTCTTC
CASSQDLSRNEQFF
>NA|TRBV28|NA|TRBJ1-1
TGTGCCAGCAGCTATAATCGGGCAGGGACTGAAGCTTTCTTT
CASSYNRAGTEAFF
>NA|TRBV3-1/TRBV3-2|TRBD2|TRBJ2-2
TGTGCCAGCGCAACATCGAGAGAGGCGGGGAGGGATGCCGGGGAGCTGTTTTTT
CASATSREAGRDAGELFF
>NA|TRBV5-1|TRBD1|TRBJ1-3
TGCGCCAGCAGCTTTGAGGGGGCGCCGGACACCATATATTTT
CASSFEGAPDTIYF
>NA|TRBV7-3|NA|TRBJ1-3
TGTGCCAGCAGCCGTGACAGGGGAAACACCATATATTTT
CASSRDRGNTIYF
>NA|TRBV19|NA|TRBJ1-5
TGTGCCAGTAGTATGGGGCCACAACAGGGTTATGGCAATCAGCCCCAGCATTTT
CASSMGPQQGYGNQPQHF
>few|TRBV28|NA|TRBJ2-3
TGTGCCAGCAGGGGTGGGTCCTTCGGGAGAGCAGATACGCAGTATTTT
CASRGGSFGRADTQYF
>NA|TRBV7-2|TRBD2|TRBJ2-3
TGTGCCAGCAGACCACCTAGCGGGGGGGCTCCAGATACGCAGTATTTT
CASRPPSGGAPDTQYF
>NA|TRBV10-3|NA|TRBJ1-1
TGTGCCATCAGTGAGCCAGCCCAGGGAGGGAACACTGAAGCTTTCTTT
CAISEPAQGGNTEAFF
>few|TRBV5-4|NA|TRBJ1-6
TGTGCCAGCAGCTTGGCGGGTATGGGAGGCTCACCCCTCCACTTT
CASSLAGMGGSPLHF
>NA|TRBV30|NA|TRBJ2-7
TGTGCCTGGAGTCGCCAGGGGTTAGACGAGCAGTACTTC
CAWSRQGLDEQYF
>NA|TRBV7-9|NA|TRBJ1-1
TGTGCCAGCAGCTTAGGAATTGGGCAGCCGAACACTGAAGCTTTCTTT
CASSLGIGQPNTEAFF
>once|TRBV15|NA|TRBJ1-4
TGTGCCACCAGCAGGGGCCGTAATGAAAAACTGTTTTTT
CATSRGRNEKLFF
>NA|TRBV29-1|TRBD1|TRBJ1-1
TGCAGCGTTGACGTAACCGGGACAGGGACCACTGAAGCTTTCTTT
CSVDVTGTGTTEAFF
>NA|TRBV18|NA|TRBJ2-5
TGTGCCAGCTCACCACCTTCCGCGGAGACCCAGTACTTC
CASSPPSAETQYF
>NA|TRBV29-1|TRBD1|TRBJ2-3
TGCAGCTCAACGGGGGACAGGGGCACAGATACGCAGTATTTT
CSSTGDRGTDTQYF
>once|TRBV7-2|NA|TRBJ2-7
TGTGCCAGCAGCTCGAGGACATGGCCCCCCTACGAGCAGTACTTC
CASSSRTWPPYEQYF
>once|TRBV4-3|TRBD2|TRBJ2-1
TGCGCCAGCAGCCAAGGGGGAGCGGGAGGGCCGGGTGAGCAGTTCTTC
CASSQGGAGGPGEQFF
>NA|TRBV10-1|NA|TRBJ2-6
TGCGCCAGCTCGGCGGATTCTCCTGGGGCCAACGTCCTGACTTTC
CASSADSPGANVLTF
>NA|TRBV7-8|NA|TRBJ1-2
TGTGCCAGCAGCTGGAGCGGAGGGGGCTACACCTTC
CASSWSGGGYTF
>NA|TRBV27|NA|TRBJ2-3
TGTGCCAGCAGTCCCCCCACCATCCGAGGTGCGCAGTATTTT
CASSPPTIRGAQYF
>few|TRBV7-2|TRBD2|TRBJ2-7
TGTGCCAGCAGCCCCGACCGGACTAGCGGGGGGAGCTCCTACGAGCAGTACTTC
CASSPDRTSGGSSYEQYF
>once|TRBV12-5|NA|TRBJ2-5
TGTGCTAGTGGTTTCACTGTGGGTTTCGGGAGCCAAGAGACCCAGTACTTC
CASGFTVGFGSQETQYF
>once|TRBV9|TRBD2|TRBJ2-1
TGTGCCAGCAGCGTAGTTGGTAGCGGGGCCGAGCAGTTCTTC
CASSVVGSGAEQFF
>NA|TRBV28|TRBD2|TRBJ2-2
TGTGCCAGCGGTACTAGCGGGAGCACCGGGGAGCTGTTTTTT
CASGTSGSTGELFF
>NA|TRBV5-1|NA|TRBJ1-2
TGCGCCAGCAGCCGCGGGGGGCGAAACTATGGCTACACCTTC
CASSRGGRNYGYTF
>NA|TRBV5-6|NA|TRBJ1-1
TGTGCCAGCAGCGACGAACAGGGCACTGAAGCTTTCTTT
CASSDEQGTEAFF
>NA|TRBV4-1|TRBD2|TRBJ2-7
TGCGCCAGCAGCCAAGGACTTATGGGTCTGGGGAGGGGAGGGTACGAGCAGTACTTC
CASSQGLMGLGRGGYEQYF
>NA|TRBV18|NA|TRBJ2-7
TGTGCCAGCTCATCCTCGGCGACTTCCTACGAGCAGTACTTC
CASSSSATSYEQYF
>once|TRBV19|NA|TRBJ2-7
TGTGCCAGTAGTATATATGTCCAGGGTAACGAGCAGTACTTC
CASSIYVQGNEQYF
>NA|TRBV2|TRBD1|TRBJ1-5
TGTGCCAGCAGCGGGGACAGGGGACAGCCCCAGCATTTT
CASSGDRGQPQHF
>NA|TRBV5-6|TRBD1|TRBJ1-1
TGTGCCAGCAGCCCCACAACGACAGGGTTGACTGAAGCTTTCTTT
CASSPTTTGLTEAFF
>NA|TRBV14|TRBD1|TRBJ2-7
TGTGCCAGCAGCCCCGACAGGGGGCTTTCCTACGAGCAGTACTTC
CASSPDRGLSYEQYF
>NA|TRBV6-6|TRBD1|TRBJ1-6
TGTGCCAGCAGTCGACGAACACCGGGACAGGGGTATAATTCACCCCTCCACTTT
CASSRRTPGQGYNSPLHF
>NA|TRBV19|TRBD2|TRBJ2-3
TGTGCCAGTAGTATATCCCCTCCGGGACTAGCGGGAGGGCCAGATACGCAGTATTTT
CASSISPPGLAGGPDTQYF
>NA|TRBV19|TRBD1|TRBJ1-2
TGTGCCAGTAGTAGCAGCAGGGGGGTCGATGGCTACACCTTC
CASSSSRGVDGYTF